This T cell receptor (beta chain) was identified in a study of T cell responses to AZD1222 COVID-19 vaccine. On this clone: The antigen is undetermined.

The data were produced by immunoSEQ multiplex PCR, yet TCRdb's version contains in-frame clones alone and is incomplete. The table records roughly 48,000 clones, 89% of them present only once. CDR1 is SGHRS, CDR2 YFSETQ, per germline. Trimming cost V 4 bases and J 2 bases, with 13 bases left between them. The CDR3 spans 14 residues. Broader study findings: Only a handful of AZD1222 recipients, roughly six in all, had baseline seropositivity. With two AZD1222 doses given, Spike-specific TCR breadth and depth both rose. Dominant CD4 TCR responses targeted spike regions 160-218 and 743-854.

This chain uses TRBV5-1 with TRBJ2-7; D remains unclear. Sample: peripheral blood, taken 28 days after the second AZD1222 dose. This TCR derives from an adult who received the AZD1222 COVID-19 vaccine. Here the CDR3 reads CASSPVSGAYEQYF. CDR3 coding DNA: TGCGCCAGCAGCCCCGTCTCGGGCGCCTACGAGCAGTACTTC. The full variable domain, its missing parts supplied by reference TRBV5-1 and TRBJ2-7, is KAGVTQTPRYLIKTRGQQVTLSCSPISGHRSVSWYQQTPGQGLQFLFEYFSETQRNKGNFPGRFSGRQFSNSRSEMNVSTLELGDSALYLCASSPVSGAYEQYFGPGTRLTVT.